One and the same sample provided the 14 T cell receptor beta chains below, sequenced in a study of patients and donors after allogeneic stem cell transplantation. TCRdb analysed the RT-PCR reads with MiXCR anew, one entry per CDR3 protein. The top ten hold about 9.9% of the sample, which has approximately 200,000 distinct CDR3 sequences, roughly 38% seen once. Material for sequencing was blood, either unsorted or a sorted T cell fraction (not recorded which). The receptor set was obtained from a human donor who was either an allogeneic HSCT recipient or a stem cell or donor lymphocyte infusion donor (not recorded which). It is not recorded whose cells these are; they may come from a transplant donor.

A few counts support this clonotype. The rearrangement joins TRBV24-1 to TRBJ2-2; 7 positions agree with TRBD1. Germline CDR1 KGHDR, CDR2 SFDVKD. The length of the CDR3 is 18 residues. Germline trimming cut 4 bases from V and 0 bases from J; bases unmatched to any gene: 10. The CDR3: CATSDPGTAIANTGELFF. Written as DNA, the CDR3 is TGTGCCACCAGTGACCCTGGGACAGCTATTGCGAACACCGGGGAGCTGTTTTTT.

V and J are TRBV12-3 or TRBV12-4 and TRBJ1-4; 11 bases are shared with TRBD1. V was clipped by 7 bases and J by 4 bases; unmatched bases: 5. The CDR3 length is 15 residues. For the CDR3, the DNA is TGTGCCAGCACCCCCGGGACAGGGGGTAATGAAAAACTGTTTTTT. Amino acids: CASTPGTGGNEKLFF.

V and J are TRBV25-1 and TRBJ2-1; D uncertain. Trimming removed 8 bases from V and 3 bases from J, with 8 bases in between. The CDR3 is 12 amino acids. Germline V gene lookup returns CDR1 MGHDK and CDR2 SYGVNS. The CDR3 sequence is CASPQSYNEQFF. The CDR3 nucleotides are TGTGCCAGCCCTCAGAGCTACAATGAGCAGTTCTTC.

V usage is TRBV10-3 and J usage is TRBJ2-7; 12 bases are shared with TRBD1. This CDR3 comprises 14 residues. Germline-derived CDR1 and CDR2 are ENHRY and SYGVKD. V dropped 6 bases and J dropped 4; count of bases not matched to a gene: 4. The CDR3 sequence: CAIRGTGGRYEQYF. CDR3 sequence (DNA): TGTGCCATCAGGGGGACAGGGGGCCGGTACGAGCAGTACTTC.

In its sample, this clonotype was seen once. The genes are TRBV5-5 and TRBJ2-1, with D perhaps TRBD2 (7 bases). The CDR3 covers 16 residues. Germline-derived CDR1 and CDR2 are SGHKS and YYEKEE (reference sequence). Trimming removed 6 bases at V and 2 bases at J, with 18 bases between. In nucleotides, the CDR3 is TGTGCCAGCAAACCCTGGGAGGGGGGCACCTACAATGAGCAGTTCTTC. Its protein product is CASKPWEGGTYNEQFF. Together with reference TRBV5-5 and TRBJ2-1, the CDR3 gives the full variable domain: DAGVTQSPTHLIKTRGQQVTLRCSPISGHKSVSWYQQVLGQGPQFIFQYYEKEERGRGNFPDRFSARQFPNYSSELNVNALLLGDSALYLCASKPWEGGTYNEQFFGPGTRLTVL.

V and J are TRBV7-9 and TRBJ2-1, with 8 nucleotides matching TRBD1. Trimming removed 2 bases from V and 4 bases from J; junction bases left unmatched: 7. This CDR3 is built from 16 residues. CDR1 and CDR2 (germline): SEHNR, FQNEAQ (reference sequence). The CDR3 nucleotides read TGTGCCAGCAGCTTATTCCAGGGGGCCTCTTACAATGAGCAGTTCTTC. This translates into CASSLFQGASYNEQFF.

The chain employs TRBV12-3 or TRBV12-4 and TRBJ1-2, with D unresolved. The CDR3 runs to 17 residues. V lost 5 bases, J lost 0 bases, and 19 bases lay in between. The CDR3 nucleotides are TGTGCCAGCAGTAATGTGGACTCCCGCCTAGCTAACTATGGCTACACCTTC. This sequence encodes CASSNVDSRLANYGYTF.

The rearrangement links TRBV12-3 or TRBV12-4 to TRBJ1-5; no clear D gene. The CDR3 sequence is 13 residues long. The V gene lost 5 bases and the J gene lost 3 bases, with 8 bases spanning the gap. For the CDR3, the DNA is TGTGCCAGCAGTCCTCGAGTCAATCAGCCCCAGCATTTT. Translating it yields CASSPRVNQPQHF.

This chain connects TRBV27 to TRBJ2-5, with 8 bases fitting TRBD1. The germline CDR1 and CDR2 sequences are MNHEY and SMNVEV (reference sequence). The CDR3 has 16 amino acids. Trimming removed 4 bases from V and 3 bases from J; junction bases left unmatched: 10. The CDR3 protein is CASSSGQGRPEETQYF. Here the CDR3 DNA reads TGTGCCAGCAGTTCAGGACAGGGCAGGCCTGAAGAGACCCAGTACTTC.

This chain connects TRBV12-3 or TRBV12-4 to TRBJ1-5; TRBD1 matches at 8 bases. The CDR3 sequence is 16 residues long. V gave up 6 bases and J gave up 0 bases; unmatched junction bases: 7. DNA for the CDR3: TGTGCCAGCAGCCCAGACAGGGGATATAGCAATCAGCCCCAGCATTTT. Translating gives CASSPDRGYSNQPQHF.

V usage is TRBV6-6 and J usage is TRBJ2-3; D perhaps matches TRBD2 (6 bases). V shed 7 bases and J shed 0 bases, with 11 bases lying between them. Germline V CDR1 and CDR2: MNHNY, SVGAGI (reference sequence). This CDR3 is 14 amino acids long. The CDR3 spells CASTAEGSTDTQYF. CDR3 in DNA: TGTGCCAGCACGGCGGAGGGAAGCACAGATACGCAGTATTTT.

The chain couples TRBV7-2 to TRBJ1-6, with D unclear. The CDR3 covers 15 residues. The ends were cut back, 4 bases at V and 13 bases at J, with 20 bases in the middle. Germline CDR1 SGHTA, CDR2 FQGNSA. The DNA for the CDR3 is TGTGCCAGCAGCTCCCCTGAGAGGATGACGCTCCCCCTCCACTTT. Translating gives CASSSPERMTLPLHF. Variable domain in full (rest from reference TRBV7-2 and TRBJ1-6): GAGVSQSPSNKVTEKGKDVELRCDPISGHTALYWYRQSLGQGLEFLIYFQGNSAPDKSGLPSDRFSAERTGGSVSTLTIQRTQQEDSAVYLCASSSPERMTLPLHFGNGTRLTVT.

The V call is TRBV7-2, the J call TRBJ1-5, with D perhaps TRBD1 (6 bases). The germline V gene has CDR1 SGHTA and CDR2 FQGNSA. The CDR3 contains 14 residues. V lost 1 base, J lost 7 bases, and 11 bases lay in between. As DNA, the CDR3 is TGTGCCAGCAGCTTAGTTCAGGGGAAACAGCCCCAGCATTTT. Residues: CASSLVQGKQPQHF. The complete variable domain, with remaining parts taken from reference TRBV7-2 and TRBJ1-5, reads GAGVSQSPSNKVTEKGKDVELRCDPISGHTALYWYRQSLGQGLEFLIYFQGNSAPDKSGLPSDRFSAERTGGSVSTLTIQRTQQEDSAVYLCASSLVQGKQPQHFGDGTRLSIL.

The chain is built from TRBV5-1 and TRBJ1-1; 8 nucleotides agree with TRBD1. This CDR3 spans 15 amino acids. V was clipped by 3 bases and J by 4 bases; unmatched bases: 8. Per the germline V gene, CDR1 is SGHRS and CDR2 is YFSETQ. The CDR3 sequence: CASSSDRATGTEAFF. The CDR3 region has the DNA TGCGCCAGCAGCTCGGACAGGGCCACGGGCACTGAAGCTTTCTTT.